This T cell receptor (beta chain) was captured by sequencing in a study of OX40 agonist ivuxolimab in advanced cancers. V lost 2 bases, J lost 4 bases, and 13 bases stayed unmatched. This CDR3 spans 17 amino acids. The V gene's germline CDR1 is SGHTS and CDR2 YDEGEE. Study observations and caveats: The study observed clonal expansion of CD4+ and CD8+ blood T cells by week 6 at 0.1 to 3.0 mg/kg.

Concerning this clone itself: Its antigen is not known.

Profiling relied on immunoSEQ multiplex PCR, and the TCRdb table lists in-frame clones only, not all of them. The sample consists of 30,000 to 45,000 clones, more than 60% of them appearing once. Source: CD4+ or CD8+ T cells sorted from blood, taken in a trial of the OX40 agonist ivuxolimab. This receptor was obtained from an adult with an advanced solid tumor such as melanoma, head and neck, liver or kidney cancer. The chain recombines TRBV5-8 with TRBJ2-5; TRBD2 matches at 8 bases. The CDR3 loop is CASSFGAGAVRGETQYF. In DNA form, the CDR3 reads TGTGCCAGCAGCTTCGGAGCGGGAGCCGTTCGCGGAGAGACCCAGTACTTC.